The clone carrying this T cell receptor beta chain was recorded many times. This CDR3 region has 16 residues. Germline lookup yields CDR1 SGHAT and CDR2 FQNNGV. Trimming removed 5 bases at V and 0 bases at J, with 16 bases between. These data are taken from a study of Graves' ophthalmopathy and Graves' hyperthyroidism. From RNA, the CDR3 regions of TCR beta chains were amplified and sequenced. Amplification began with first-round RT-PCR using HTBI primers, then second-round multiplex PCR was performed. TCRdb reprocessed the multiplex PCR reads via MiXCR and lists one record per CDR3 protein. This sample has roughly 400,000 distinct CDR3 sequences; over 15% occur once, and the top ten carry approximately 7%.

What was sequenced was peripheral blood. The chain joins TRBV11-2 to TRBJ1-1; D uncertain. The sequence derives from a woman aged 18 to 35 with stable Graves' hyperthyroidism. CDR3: CASSPLGRPMNTEAFF. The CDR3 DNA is TGTGCCAGCAGCCCGCTCGGGCGGCCCATGAACACTGAAGCTTTCTTT.